The clone carrying this TCR beta chain was seen a single time. Its antigen is not known. 60 Vbeta and 13 Jbeta primers were used in PCR. Sequencing used immunoSEQ multiplex PCR; TCRdb keeps in-frame clones, though not all of them. The sample shows fewer than 150,000 clones, roughly three quarters of them seen only once. This sample is drawn from a study of cytomegalovirus exposure and HLA in healthy donors. The V segment lost 0 bases and the J segment 9 bases; nucleotides outside the gene matches: 7. The CDR3 spans 15 residues. From germline, CDR1 is SGHRS and CDR2 YFSETQ. Healthy bone marrow donors supplied every sample. Study findings and constraints: There was a cluster of highly shared sequence variants that was likely a sequencing artifact. TCR beta chain V- and J-gene trimming was linked, in a later analysis, to a missense variant in DCLRE1C.

This chain uses TRBV5-1 with TRBJ2-1, with 9 bases aligning to TRBD2. The sequenced material came from PBMCs. The origin of this receptor is a young man in good health and CMV-seronegative. Written as DNA, the CDR3 is TGCGCCAGCAGCTTGGACCTAGCGGGAAGGGGTGAGCAGTTCTTC. It is translated as CASSLDLAGRGEQFF.